The next 20 T cell receptor beta chains were all read from a single sample in a study of CD8 T cells in Susac syndrome. About 0.45 to 1 ug RNA was reverse transcribed with random hexamers. TCRdb analysed the immunoSEQ multiplex PCR reads with MiXCR anew, one entry per CDR3 protein. The data contain 250,000 or so distinct CDR3 sequences, 90% to 95% of them singletons. Sequencing was carried out using CD4+ T cells from PBMCs. The source of these receptors is a human donor with multiple sclerosis.

This chain uses TRBV20-1 with TRBJ1-2; the match to TRBD1 covers 9 bases. CDR3 size: 13 residues. V was clipped by 5 bases and J by 5 bases; unmatched bases: 6. Germline lookup yields CDR1 DFQATT and CDR2 SNEGSKA (reference sequence). The CDR3 loop is CSARRDRDYGYTF. The DNA for the CDR3 is TGCAGTGCTCGCCGGGACAGGGATTATGGCTACACCTTC.

J is TRBJ2-2 and V is TRBV5-4; the match to TRBD1 covers 7 bases. The CDR3 runs 15 residues. Germline trimming cut 2 bases from V and 7 bases from J; bases unmatched to any gene: 8. CDR1 and CDR2 (germline): SGHNT, YYREEE (reference sequence). The CDR3 reads CASSFRQGGIGELFF. The CDR3 nucleotides read TGTGCCAGCAGCTTCCGACAGGGTGGGATCGGGGAGCTGTTTTTT.

The rearrangement uses TRBV9 and TRBJ2-3; 10 bases line up with TRBD2. Trimming took 6 bases from V and 2 from J; bases not matched to a gene: 6. Per germline, CDR1 SGDLS and CDR2 YYNGEE. The CDR3 consists of 15 residues. The CDR3 DNA reads as TGTGCCAGCACCAGCGGGGGGGTAGACACAGATACGCAGTATTTT. Translated, it gives CASTSGGVDTDTQYF. Full variable domain (remainder filled in from reference TRBV9 and TRBJ2-3): DSGVTQTPKHLITATGQRVTLRCSPRSGDLSVYWYQQSLDQGLQFLIQYYNGEERAKGNILERFSAQQFPDLHSELNLSSLELGDSALYFCASTSGGVDTDTQYFGPGTRLTVL.

The chain links TRBV5-1 to TRBJ1-1, with a weak D call TRBD1 (6 bases). Germline assignment: CDR1 SGHRS and CDR2 YFSETQ. V lost 1 base, J lost 1 base, and 11 bases lay in between. The CDR3 is 15 residues long. The CDR3 sequence: CASSLRAGENTEAFF. CDR3 in DNA: TGCGCCAGCAGCTTGAGAGCAGGGGAGAACACTGAAGCTTTCTTT.

The rearrangement uses TRBV14 and TRBJ1-2, with 8 nucleotides matching TRBD1. J lost 4 bases, V lost 4 bases, and 11 bases had no gene match. CDR1 SGHDN and CDR2 FVKESK come from the germline V gene. The CDR3 sequence is 16 residues long. The CDR3 reads CASSRQTGAPLYGYTF. The DNA for the CDR3 is TGTGCCAGCAGCCGCCAGACAGGGGCCCCTCTCTATGGCTACACCTTC.

The V gene is TRBV3-1, the J gene TRBJ2-5; 8 bases map to TRBD2. CDR3 length equals 16 residues. The junction had 8 bases not matched to a gene; V was cut back by 4 bases and J by 1 base. Per the germline V gene, CDR1 is LGHDT and CDR2 is YNNKEL (reference sequence). The CDR3 DNA follows: TGTGCCAGCAGCCCCAGGGCCGGGAGGGCCCAAGAGACCCAGTACTTC. Amino acid sequence: CASSPRAGRAQETQYF.

The CDR3 DNA is TGTGCCAGCAAAATTTCCAGGGTCTATAATTCACCCCTCCACTTT. Translated, it gives CASKISRVYNSPLHF. The rearrangement links TRBV28 to TRBJ1-6, with D perhaps matching TRBD1 (5 bases). Trimming removed 7 bases at V and 3 bases at J, with 13 bases between. Germline V gene sequence: CDR1 MDHEN, CDR2 SYDVKM. This CDR3 is built from 15 residues.

The rearrangement links TRBV24-1 to TRBJ2-3; D perhaps matches TRBD2 (6 bases). V lost 7 bases and J 5 bases, leaving 12 bases between the germline ends. The germline V gene encodes CDR1 KGHDR and CDR2 SFDVKD. This CDR3 spans 13 amino acids. CDR3: CATSEDGGDTQYF. CDR3 nucleotide sequence: TGTGCCACCAGCGAGGACGGGGGAGATACGCAGTATTTT.

The rearrangement links TRBV11-2 to TRBJ2-5; TRBD1 is a possible D gene (5 bases). The germline gives CDR1 SGHAT, CDR2 FQNNGV. The CDR3 has 15 residues. V was cut by 5 bases and J by 1 base, with 14 bases left in between. Here the CDR3 reads CASSQGRPSQETQYF. DNA for the CDR3: TGTGCCAGCAGCCAGGGCCGCCCGAGCCAAGAGACCCAGTACTTC.

The genes are TRBV9 and TRBJ1-1, with a weak D call TRBD1 (5 bases). The V end was cut by 4 bases, the J end by 8 bases, with 15 bases between. The CDR3 sequence is 13 residues long. Germline V gene data show CDR1 as SGDLS and CDR2 as YYNGEE. DNA of the CDR3: TGTGCCAGCAGCATGGACGTGGGGGTAGAAGCTTTCTTT. Amino acids: CASSMDVGVEAFF.

The count of this clonotype is one. The chain has TRBV7-8 and TRBJ2-1; 8 bases align to TRBD2. The CDR3 sequence is 15 residues long. Germline-derived CDR1 and CDR2 are SGHVS and FQNEAQ. The V and J ends lost 5 bases and 4 bases, in that order; junction bases with no gene match: 7. The CDR3 DNA reads as TGTGCCAGCAGCCCTCAGACTAGCGAATACAATGAGCAGTTCTTC. This encodes CASSPQTSEYNEQFF.

The rearrangement links TRBV11-2 to TRBJ2-1; TRBD2 matches at 15 bases. The V gene end was trimmed by 5 bases and the J gene end by 9 bases; junction bases not matched to a gene: 8. Germline lookup yields CDR1 SGHAT and CDR2 FQNNGV. This CDR3 comprises 16 residues. CDR3 protein: CASSPWTSGRVSEQFF. The DNA of the CDR3 is TGTGCCAGCAGCCCATGGACTAGCGGGAGGGTGAGTGAGCAGTTCTTC.

This clonotype was recorded only once. The chain combines TRBV7-8 with TRBJ1-2; D remains ambiguous. Deletions cut 1 base from V and 2 bases from J, with 8 bases between. CDR1 SGHVS and CDR2 FQNEAQ come from the germline V gene. The CDR3 has 14 residues. CDR3 loop: CASSLEGQNYGYTF. The DNA of the CDR3 is TGTGCCAGCAGCTTAGAGGGCCAGAACTATGGCTACACCTTC.

This chain connects TRBV18 to TRBJ2-7; D is unclear. The V end was cut by 2 bases, the J end by 3 bases, with 8 bases between. Germline CDR1 reads KGHSH; CDR2 reads LQKENI. The CDR3 consists of 13 residues. The CDR3 reads CASSPSASYEQYF. As DNA, the CDR3 is TGTGCCAGCTCACCATCTGCCAGCTACGAGCAGTACTTC.

The V and J genes are TRBV4-2 and TRBJ2-4, with 7 bases that match TRBD1. V lost 3 bases to trimming and J lost 0 bases; unmatched junction nucleotides: 8. Germline V gene sequence: CDR1 LGHNA, CDR2 YNFKEQ. The CDR3 runs 17 residues. The CDR3 DNA sequence: TGTGCCAGCAGCCAGGCGACCGGGACAGTAGCCAAAAACATTCAGTACTTC. Residues: CASSQATGTVAKNIQYF.

The J gene is TRBJ1-2, the V gene TRBV20-1; D is perhaps TRBD1 (5 bases). The V gene lost 3 bases and the J gene lost 4 bases, with 15 bases spanning the gap. The length of the CDR3 is 14 residues. Germline V gives CDR1 DFQATT, CDR2 SNEGSKA (reference sequence). The CDR3 coding sequence is TGCAGTGCTAGCCCCCAGGGACGGCGCTATGGCTACACCTTC. Translated, it gives CSASPQGRRYGYTF.

The chain carries TRBV19 and TRBJ1-1; 8 nucleotides align to TRBD1. The J segment lost 4 bases and the V segment lost 6 bases, leaving 4 bases of the junction unmatched. CDR1 is LNHDA and CDR2 is SQIVND in the germline V gene (reference sequence). The CDR3 sequence is 13 residues long. The chain's CDR3 is CASRGQATTEAFF. The CDR3 region has the DNA TGTGCCAGTAGGGGACAGGCAACCACTGAAGCTTTCTTT.

This sequence joins TRBV6-5 and TRBJ2-2; TRBD2 matches 8 bases. CDR1 MNHEY and CDR2 SVGAGI come from the germline V gene. Trimming took 5 bases from V and 4 from J; bases not matched to a gene: 0. The CDR3 runs 13 residues. The CDR3 sequence is CASSRGGTGELFF. The CDR3 nucleotides read TGTGCCAGCAGTCGGGGGGGCACCGGGGAGCTGTTTTTT.

The J gene is TRBJ2-7, the V gene TRBV30; D might be TRBD1 (6 bases). V lost 1 base to trimming and J lost 7 bases, with 14 bases between them. Germline values: CDR1 GTSNPN, CDR2 SVGIG (reference sequence). The CDR3 totals 13 residues. The CDR3 loop is CAWSGQDNTEQYF. The CDR3 bases are TGTGCCTGGAGTGGACAGGATAACACGGAGCAGTACTTC.

This chain connects TRBV24-1 to TRBJ1-1; the match to TRBD1 covers 8 bases. V trimming: 3 bases; J trimming: 4 bases; junction bases outside the gene matches: 6. This CDR3 comprises 15 residues. The germline gives CDR1 KGHDR, CDR2 SFDVKD. For the CDR3, the DNA is TGTGCCACCAGTGATCCCCGTACAGGGGGCACTGAAGCTTTCTTT. It encodes CATSDPRTGGTEAFF.